This TCR beta chain was identified during a study of CD4+ T cells in melanoma. General study findings and limits: A reported correlation linked neoantigen-specific CD4+ T cells to CD8+, macrophage and B cell function. Diverse differentiation states were reported for melanoma neoantigen-specific CD4+ T cells.

Assay used: immunoSEQ multiplex PCR; TCRdb lists only in-frame clones, some missing. The profile shows 13,000 to 15,000 clones, about 71% of them singletons. Concerning this clone: The antigen is undetermined.

After removal of 4 bases from V and 5 bases from J, the junction contained 6 bases not matched to a gene. The CDR3 is made up of 15 amino acids. Germline V gene lookup returns CDR1 SGHRS and CDR2 YFSETQ. V and J are TRBV5-1 and TRBJ2-5, with 12 nucleotides matching TRBD1. The sample was cells from a culture (not recorded whether cultured in vitro). The source of this sequence is a human donor with melanoma. CDR3 DNA sequence: TGCGCCAGCAGCGGGGGGACAGGGGGCTTTGAGACCCAGTACTTC. Its translation: CASSGGTGGFETQYF.